The 2 T cell receptor beta chains below were found in one sample sequenced in a study of PD-1 blockade in mismatch repair-deficient tumors. Profiled with immunoSEQ multiplex PCR; TCRdb holds only in-frame clones, not every one. Among 100,000 to 150,000 clones listed, approximately 90% were seen once. This sample comprised peripheral blood, obtained 44 weeks after starting pembrolizumab. Every receptor here comes from an adult with mismatch repair-deficient cancer.

J is TRBJ2-7 and V is TRBV6-4, with a weak D call TRBD2 (5 bases). Trimming cost V 2 bases and J 0 bases, with 5 bases left between them. CDR1 MRHNA and CDR2 SNTAGT come from the germline V gene. The CDR3 is 13 amino acids. In DNA, the CDR3 is TGTGCCAGCAGTGACGGGAGCTCCTACGAGCAGTACTTC. It codes for CASSDGSSYEQYF.

The J gene is TRBJ1-1, the V gene TRBV7-3; D might be TRBD1 (5 bases). V was clipped by 5 bases and J by 7 bases, with 14 bases between them. The CDR3 runs 13 residues. CDR1 and CDR2 (germline): SGHTA, FQGTGA. This CDR3 is CASSPGQGSEAFF. The CDR3 nucleotides are TGTGCCAGCAGCCCGGGTCAGGGTAGTGAAGCTTTCTTT.